One sample yielded the 21 T cell receptor beta chains listed below, sequenced in a study of monozygotic twins with inflammatory bowel disease. TCRdb re-called the 5' RACE reads; one entry per CDR3 protein, DNA not given. Its clone listing holds around 190,000 distinct CDR3 sequences. The sequencing sample was made of blood. The receptors come from a human donor with ulcerative colitis or Crohn's disease, or a healthy co-twin of an affected twin (not recorded which).

CDR3 in amino acids: CASRHRVGDEQYF. V usage is TRBV6-6 and J usage is TRBJ2-7; TCRdb names TRBD1, which stays unverified in the absence of DNA. There are 13 residues in the CDR3. CDR1 is MNHNY and CDR2 is SVGAGI in the germline V gene (reference sequence).

The chain links TRBV29-1 to TRBJ2-3. The CDR3 is 12 residues long. From germline, CDR1 is SQVTM and CDR2 ANQGSEA. CDR3: CSEKDNGDTQYF.

The chain couples TRBV29-1 to TRBJ1-2; TCRdb picks TRBD1, but there is no DNA to check that call. Germline assignment: CDR1 SQVTM and CDR2 ANQGSEA. The CDR3 sequence is 12 residues long. CDR3: CSVDQGDYGYTF.

The chain has TRBV6-1 and TRBJ1-6. CDR1 is MNHNS and CDR2 is SASEGT in the germline V gene. CDR3 length equals 14 residues. CDR3 region: CAIRRRAYNSPLHF.

This chain connects TRBV29-1 to TRBJ2-6; TCRdb picks TRBD1, but there is no DNA to check that call. Germline V CDR1 and CDR2: SQVTM, ANQGSEA. This CDR3 has 15 residues. The CDR3 protein is CSVGTGRGGANVLTF. The full variable domain, rest sourced from reference TRBV29-1 and TRBJ2-6, is SAVISQKPSRDICQRGTSLTIQCQVDSQVTMMFWYRQQPGQSLTLIATANQGSEATYESGFVIDKFPISRPNLTFSTLTVSNMSPEDSSIYLCSVGTGRGGANVLTFGAGSRLTVL.

The genes are TRBV19 and TRBJ1-6. Germline assignment: CDR1 LNHDA and CDR2 SQIVND (reference sequence). The CDR3 runs 17 residues. CDR3: CASSIGGLSSYNSPLHF.

The chain joins TRBV7-2 to TRBJ2-7; TCRdb indicates TRBD1, and absent DNA this call remains unverified. The CDR3 has 15 amino acids. Germline CDR1 is SGHTA and CDR2 is FQGNSA. CDR3 loop: CASSVRGGLAYEQYF.

The chain combines TRBV6-1 with TRBJ1-2; TCRdb gives TRBD1 as the D gene, but with no DNA this cannot be confirmed. The CDR3 totals 12 residues. Germline loops: CDR1 MNHNS, CDR2 SASEGT. The chain's CDR3 is CVTGTGIYGYTF.

J is TRBJ1-1 and V is TRBV20-1. Looked up from germline, CDR1 is DFQATT and CDR2 is SNEGSKA (reference sequence). There are 13 residues in the CDR3. This CDR3 is CSAPLQGGTEAFF.

The chain links TRBV10-3 to TRBJ1-2; no DNA is available, so the TRBD1 call from TCRdb remains unchecked. The CDR3 spans 14 residues. The germline V gene has CDR1 ENHRY and CDR2 SYGVKD. The chain's CDR3 is CAISEVIPGYGYTF.

The gene calls are TRBV7-3 and TRBJ2-1. The CDR3 runs 14 residues. Germline loops: CDR1 SGHTA, CDR2 FQGTGA. CDR3 loop: CASAEETINNEQFF.

The chain uses TRBV19 and TRBJ2-7; there is no DNA to check the TCRdb D call of TRBD1. CDR3 length: 13 residues. Germline values: CDR1 LNHDA, CDR2 SQIVND (reference sequence). This CDR3 is CASSRTGKREQYF.

The CDR3 protein is CATSRVEWTGDYGYTF. This rearrangement joins TRBV15 to TRBJ1-2; TCRdb indicates TRBD1, and absent DNA this call remains unverified. The CDR3 spans 16 residues. Germline V CDR1 and CDR2: LNHNV, YYDKDF (reference sequence).

The chain links TRBV5-1 to TRBJ2-7. CDR1 and CDR2 from the germline V gene are SGHRS and YFSETQ. The CDR3 covers 13 residues. The chain's CDR3 is CASSTQSSYEQYF.

The chain carries TRBV7-6 and TRBJ2-5. This CDR3 has 14 amino acids. In germline, CDR1 is SGHVS, CDR2 FNYEAQ. This CDR3 is CASSLDVGQETQYF.

The chain couples TRBV3-1 to TRBJ1-2; the D gene TCRdb calls, TRBD1, cannot be checked with no DNA. CDR1 and CDR2 from the germline V gene are LGHDT and YNNKEL (reference sequence). CDR3 size: 20 residues. CDR3 in amino acids: CASSQVYGGGKFSAPYGYTF.

The V and J genes are TRBV12-3 or TRBV12-4 and TRBJ1-2; the TCRdb call, TRBD1, lacks DNA for checking. This CDR3 is built from 14 residues. The CDR3: CASSRRGTGYGYTF.

The CDR3 is CTSQIPGNQETQYF. The chain recombines TRBV12-3 or TRBV12-4 with TRBJ2-5; TCRdb's assignment of TRBD1 cannot be checked, as there is no DNA. There are 14 residues in the CDR3.

The V call is TRBV20-1, the J call TRBJ2-4. Germline V gene sequence: CDR1 DFQATT, CDR2 SNEGSKA (reference sequence). This CDR3 comprises 15 residues. This CDR3 reads CSARDRSHTKNIQYF.

The chain links TRBV5-5 to TRBJ2-7; TCRdb proposes TRBD1, but this gene call is untestable without DNA. CDR3 length: 15 amino acids. From germline, CDR1 is SGHKS and CDR2 YYEKEE (reference sequence). CDR3 amino acids: CASSPRTGPFYEQYF.

This CDR3 reads CASSLNGDSNQPQHF. This chain uses TRBV5-1 with TRBJ1-5. In germline, CDR1 is SGHRS, CDR2 YFSETQ. The CDR3 runs 15 residues.